One and the same sample provided the 25 T cell receptor beta chains below, sequenced in a study of blood T cells in healthy people across ages. With a J-beta primer mix and a sample-barcoded 5' primer, a second PCR ran roughly 6 to 11 cycles. In TCRdb, the 5' RACE reads were re-called with MiXCR into one record per CDR3 protein. The sample has about 540,000 distinct CDR3 sequences, nearly 25% seen once; the top ten hold roughly 10%. The sample was also reused in another study, on T cells of mothers and their children.

Sequenced input: blood. Receptor source: a boy between 5 and 17 years old in good health.

V is TRBV13 and J is TRBJ2-7; tentatively, D is TRBD1 (6 bases). V gave up 3 bases and J gave up 1 base, with 13 bases separating them. CDR1 is PRHDT and CDR2 is FYEKMQ in the germline V gene (reference sequence). CDR3 size: 15 residues. The CDR3 reads CASSFGTIISYEQYF. DNA for the CDR3: TGTGCCAGCAGCTTCGGGACAATTATTTCCTACGAGCAGTACTTC.

In this sample, this clonotype turned up a few times. The V and J genes are TRBV20-1 and TRBJ2-1; 8 nucleotides line up with TRBD2. The germline V gene encodes CDR1 DFQATT and CDR2 SNEGSKA (reference sequence). The junction had 18 bases not matched to a gene; V was cut back by 3 bases and J by 5 bases. CDR3 size: 18 residues. The DNA for the CDR3 is TGCAGTGCTAGTTCGGTAGCGGGAACCTGGCGGAACGACAATGAGCAGTTCTTC. Translated: CSASSVAGTWRNDNEQFF.

At least ten counts were recorded for this clonotype. The chain recombines TRBV5-1 with TRBJ2-3, with D possibly being TRBD2 (7 bases). V dropped 6 bases and J dropped 0 bases, with 14 bases sitting between them. This CDR3 is built from 15 residues. CDR1 and CDR2 (germline): SGHRS, YFSETQ. CDR3 nucleotide sequence: TGCGCCAGCACCTTTGGCGGGGGCAGCACAGATACGCAGTATTTT. Translating gives CASTFGGGSTDTQYF.

In this sample, this clonotype turned up a few times. This chain connects TRBV5-1 to TRBJ2-5; the D gene is possibly TRBD2 (5 bases). Germline CDR1 and CDR2: SGHRS and YFSETQ. The CDR3 consists of 14 residues. Trimming took off 0 bases at V and 2 bases at J, with 8 bases between the two ends. CDR3 residues: CASSLEDFQETQYF. The CDR3, as DNA: TGCGCCAGCAGCTTGGAGGACTTTCAAGAGACCCAGTACTTC.

The rearrangement uses TRBV5-1 and TRBJ2-5; 8 nucleotides agree with TRBD1. V lost 5 bases to trimming and J lost 1 base; unmatched junction nucleotides: 7. Germline V gives CDR1 SGHRS, CDR2 YFSETQ. The CDR3 totals 15 residues. In DNA, the CDR3 is TGCGCCAGCAGAGCTCAGGGGGCGGTCCAAGAGACCCAGTACTTC. This translates into CASRAQGAVQETQYF. The complete variable domain, with remaining parts taken from reference TRBV5-1 and TRBJ2-5, reads KAGVTQTPRYLIKTRGQQVTLSCSPISGHRSVSWYQQTPGQGLQFLFEYFSETQRNKGNFPGRFSGRQFSNSRSEMNVSTLELGDSALYLCASRAQGAVQETQYFGPGTRLLVL.

This clonotype came up a few times. The chain has TRBV10-3 and TRBJ2-7; tentatively, D is TRBD1 (5 bases). The CDR3 consists of 13 residues. Germline V gene data show CDR1 as ENHRY and CDR2 as SYGVKD. The V end lost 5 bases, the J end lost 0 bases, and 8 bases lay between the germline ends. The CDR3 DNA follows: TGTGCCATCAGTCCGACAGCCTCCTACGAGCAGTACTTC. Translating it yields CAISPTASYEQYF.

In its sample, this clonotype was seen a few times. V and J are TRBV4-1 and TRBJ2-7, with 7 bases fitting TRBD1. The CDR3 sequence is 15 residues long. Per germline, CDR1 MGHRA and CDR2 YSYEKL. The junction had 4 bases not matched to a gene; V was cut back by 0 bases and J by 2 bases. The CDR3 region has the DNA TGCGCCAGCAGCCAAGACAGGGGGTGGGCCTACGAGCAGTACTTC. Its translation is CASSQDRGWAYEQYF.

The chain has TRBV12-3 or TRBV12-4 and TRBJ1-2, with D uncertain. The CDR3 runs to 11 residues. Trimming stripped 7 bases from V and 5 bases from J, with 8 bases between. The CDR3 coding sequence is TGTGCCAGCAACGGGTATTATGGCTACACCTTC. This sequence encodes CASNGYYGYTF.

V and J are TRBV20-1 and TRBJ2-5, with D perhaps matching TRBD2 (7 bases). The CDR3 is made up of 15 amino acids. V lost 0 bases to trimming and J lost 5 bases, with 16 bases between them. Looked up from germline, CDR1 is DFQATT and CDR2 is SNEGSKA (reference sequence). The CDR3 DNA follows: TGCAGTGCTAGAGATAGGCGGGGGCTGTTGGAGACCCAGTACTTC. It yields the protein CSARDRRGLLETQYF.

This clonotype occurred a few times. The chain uses TRBV10-3 and TRBJ2-5, with 12 positions matching TRBD2. The J call may be mistaken, given a closer DNA end match to TRBJ2-7. Germline CDR1 reads ENHRY; CDR2 reads SYGVKD. CDR3 length: 17 amino acids. CDR3 nucleotide sequence: TGTGCCATCAGTACGGGACTAGCGGGCGAGGGCCCCTACGAGCAGTACTTC. Amino acids: CAISTGLAGEGPYEQYF.

This clonotype was observed a handful of times. The chain has TRBV29-1 and TRBJ2-3; 9 bases line up with TRBD2. The length of the CDR3 is 12 residues. From germline, CDR1 is SQVTM and CDR2 ANQGSEA. Germline trimming cut 7 bases from V and 7 bases from J; bases unmatched to any gene: 6. In DNA form, the CDR3 reads TGCAGCGCCCAGGCGGGGGGGAATACGCAGTATTTT. This codes for CSAQAGGNTQYF.

The chain recombines TRBV27 with TRBJ2-2, with D perhaps TRBD1 (6 bases). From germline, CDR1 is MNHEY and CDR2 SMNVEV (reference sequence). This CDR3 spans 17 amino acids. The germline V and J ends were trimmed by 0 bases and 5 bases, with 16 bases remaining between them. The CDR3 DNA is TGTGCCAGCAGTTTATCGGGCGGCGCAGGGGATACCGGGGAGCTGTTTTTT. Its protein product is CASSLSGGAGDTGELFF.

This clonotype showed up just a few times. CDR3 nucleotide sequence: TGTGCCAGCAGCTACCGGGACAACTACGAGCAGTACTTC. It codes for CASSYRDNYEQYF. V and J are TRBV7-9 and TRBJ2-7, with D possibly being TRBD1 (6 bases). The length of the CDR3 is 13 residues. Trimming left V 4 bases short and J 3 bases short, with 10 bases between. Germline V gene sequence: CDR1 SEHNR, CDR2 FQNEAQ (reference sequence).

This clonotype came up a few times. One junction end does not reproduce the germline sequence, and a read error may be involved. In DNA form, the CDR3 reads TGTGCCAGCAGCTTAGAGTACGCTAACTATGGCAACACCTTC. Translation: CASSLEYANYGNTF. J is TRBJ1-2 and V is TRBV7-2; D is uncertain. Germline CDR1 SGHTA, CDR2 FQGNSA. The CDR3 loop spans 14 amino acids.

Concerning this clonotype itself: One junction end does not reproduce the germline sequence, and a read error may be involved. This sequence joins TRBV27 and TRBJ1-4, with TRBD1 identical over 9 bases. Germline CDR1 is MNHEY and CDR2 is SMNVEV (reference sequence). This CDR3 comprises 14 residues. CDR3 nucleotide sequence: TGTGTCAGCAGCCTCTCGGGACAGGGTCTCAAACTGTTTTTT. Its protein is CVSSLSGQGLKLFF.

The CDR3 bases are TGTGCCAGCAGTTTGTACGACCGGGACACCGTTTGGAATGAGCAGTTCTTC. Its translation is CASSLYDRDTVWNEQFF. The chain has TRBV28 and TRBJ2-1, with TRBD1 as a possible D gene (6 bases). The CDR3 extends over 17 amino acids. Germline V gives CDR1 MDHEN, CDR2 SYDVKM. The ends were cut back, 3 bases at V and 7 bases at J, with 22 bases in the middle.

The gene calls are TRBV4-3 and TRBJ2-5; 9 bases align to TRBD2. Matching the DNA end better, TRBJ2-1 makes the J call doubtful. The CDR3 runs 17 residues. CDR1 LGHNA and CDR2 YSLEER come from the germline V gene. The CDR3 here is CASSQDYSGRGGNEQFF. In DNA form, the CDR3 reads TGCGCCAGCAGCCAAGATTACTCGGGGCGGGGGGGAAATGAGCAGTTCTTC.

The chain links TRBV5-1 to TRBJ1-2, with 8 bases aligning to TRBD1. The length of the CDR3 is 15 residues. Germline CDR1 SGHRS, CDR2 YFSETQ. The ends lost 0 bases at V and 6 bases at J; junction bases unmatched: 7. CDR3: CASSLEDRGSNGYTF. DNA for the CDR3: TGCGCCAGCAGCTTGGAAGACAGGGGAAGTAATGGCTACACCTTC. Based on the CDR3 plus reference TRBV5-1 and TRBJ1-2, the full variable domain is KAGVTQTPRYLIKTRGQQVTLSCSPISGHRSVSWYQQTPGQGLQFLFEYFSETQRNKGNFPGRFSGRQFSNSRSEMNVSTLELGDSALYLCASSLEDRGSNGYTFGSGTRLTVV.

This clonotype was seen more than once but under ten times. The chain employs TRBV3-1 and TRBJ2-5; 8 bases align to TRBD1. This CDR3 contains 15 residues. V dropped 3 bases and J dropped 5; count of bases not matched to a gene: 8. Germline values: CDR1 LGHDT, CDR2 YNNKEL (reference sequence). CDR3 loop: CASSHHRGSCETQYF. DNA of the CDR3: TGTGCCAGCAGCCACCACAGGGGGAGTTGTGAGACCCAGTACTTC.

This clonotype was counted between two and nine times. The J gene is TRBJ2-5, the V gene TRBV6-9; D gene uncertain. The CDR3 is 14 residues long. Trimming removed 10 bases from V and 3 bases from J, with 18 bases in between. The germline CDR1 and CDR2 sequences are MNHGY and SVAAGI. The CDR3 DNA reads as TGTGCCAATTCTACAACCGGCCGGAAAGAGACCCAGTACTTC. The encoded protein is CANSTTGRKETQYF.

This clonotype has a count of ten or more. The genes are TRBV25-1 and TRBJ1-4; possibly TRBD1 for D (6 bases). The CDR3 runs 14 residues. Germline CDR1 reads MGHDK; CDR2 reads SYGVNS. V gave up 3 bases and J gave up 4 bases, with 9 bases separating them. The CDR3: CASSDQGLNEKLFF. In DNA form, the CDR3 reads TGTGCCAGCAGTGACCAGGGGCTTAATGAAAAACTGTTTTTT. Full variable domain (rest looked up from reference TRBV25-1 and TRBJ1-4): EADIYQTPRYLVIGTGKKITLECSQTMGHDKMYWYQQDPGMELHLIHYSYGVNSTEKGDLSSESTVSRIRTEHFPLTLESARPSHTSQYLCASSDQGLNEKLFFGSGTQLSVL.

This clonotype has just one count. The genes are TRBV12-3 or TRBV12-4 and TRBJ2-7; 7 bases align to TRBD1. V lost 6 bases and J lost 6; bases outside the gene matches: 14. The CDR3 totals 15 residues. The CDR3 DNA reads as TGTGCCAGCAGCCCTAGTGCGACAGGGTTGGGCGAGCAGTACTTC. Its protein is CASSPSATGLGEQYF.

This clonotype was detected ten times or more. The rearrangement links TRBV7-2 to TRBJ2-1, with TRBD1 matching 9 bases. The CDR3 spans 15 residues. In germline, CDR1 is SGHTA, CDR2 FQGNSA. Trimming at V came to 4 bases and at J to 8 bases, leaving 9 bases not matched to a gene. The CDR3 bases are TGTGCCAGCAGCTCGCAACCCGGGACAGGGTATGAGCAGTTCTTC. Amino acid sequence: CASSSQPGTGYEQFF.

This clonotype came up a few times. The V and J genes are TRBV6-5 and TRBJ2-7, with D possibly matching TRBD1 (7 bases). V dropped 4 bases and J dropped 4 bases, with 14 bases sitting between them. There are 14 residues in the CDR3. Per the germline V gene, CDR1 is MNHEY and CDR2 is SVGAGI. The chain's CDR3 is CASSFRGVEYEQYF. CDR3 nucleotides: TGTGCCAGCAGTTTCAGGGGGGTAGAATACGAGCAGTACTTC.

This chain connects TRBV6-5 to TRBJ1-5; maybe TRBD1 (5 bases). The CDR3 contains 15 residues. V lost 0 bases to trimming and J lost 9 bases, with 15 bases between them. Germline assignment: CDR1 MNHEY and CDR2 SVGAGI. The CDR3 DNA is TGTGCCAGCAGTTACTCGTGGGCAGGGAGTGGGCCCCAGCATTTT. It is translated as CASSYSWAGSGPQHF.